The clone carrying this TCR beta chain was counted a single time. The data were taken from a study of shared clonotypes between healthy human individuals. Selected positively for CCR7 and CD45RO-negative, naive CD8 cells excluded terminally differentiated effector memory CD45RA+ cells. Sequencing was performed with immunoSEQ multiplex PCR; in TCRdb, only in-frame clones are kept and a portion is missing. The sample consists of about 2 million clones, roughly 95% of them appearing once. The sample comprised naive CD8+ T cells sorted from blood. The receptor comes from a man between 18 and 29 years old in good health.

CDR3 in DNA: TGTGCCAGCAGTGAGTCCCCGGTAGGGATTCGGTATGGCTACACCTTC. This sequence encodes CASSESPVGIRYGYTF. The chain couples TRBV6-1 to TRBJ1-2; the D is unclear. CDR3 size: 16 residues. From germline, CDR1 is MNHNS and CDR2 SASEGT. V lost 3 bases and J lost 5, with 19 bases in between.